This TCR beta chain was captured by sequencing in a study of cytomegalovirus exposure and HLA in healthy donors. Regarding the study as a whole: Available immune exposure information was restricted to CMV serostatus only.

J gave up 10 bases and V 3 bases, and 4 bases lay outside the gene matches. Germline V gene sequence: CDR1 MNHEY, CDR2 SMNVEV (reference sequence). The CDR3 is made up of 13 amino acids. On this clone itself: Its antigen is not known.

PCR employed 60 Vbeta and 13 Jbeta primers. The data were produced by immunoSEQ multiplex PCR, yet TCRdb's version contains in-frame clones alone and is incomplete. The sample consists of 100,000 to 150,000 clones, about 79% of them appearing once. The receptor was isolated from a woman aged 45-60 years in good health and CMV-seronegative. Sequencing input: PBMCs. The chain links TRBV27 to TRBJ2-1; TRBD1 aligns across 9 bases. CDR3 sequence reads: CASSLRTGVEQFF. The CDR3, as DNA: TGTGCCAGCAGTTTGAGGACAGGGGTAGAGCAGTTCTTC.